A single T cell receptor (beta chain) is shown here with its context. Its antigen is unknown. Looked up from germline, CDR1 is SSHAT and CDR2 is FNYEAQ (reference sequence). CDR3 length: 12 residues. V shed 10 bases and J shed 5 bases, with 14 bases lying between them. These data are taken from a study of shared clonotypes between healthy human individuals. Overall study context: Three plates were used per donor for CD4 naive, three for CD4 memory, two for CD8 naive and one for CD8 memory. Study-level points and caveats: The four-donor shared clonotypes exceeded non-shared clonotypes in generation probability, with non-shared ones scoring lower. Larger estimated richness was generally recorded for naive subsets relative to memory subsets. Having only a few donors restricted how much genetic and exposure-history diversity was captured.

Using immunoSEQ multiplex PCR, the repertoire was profiled, and TCRdb retains in-frame clones only, with some absent. Of 2 million to 2.5 million clones in the sample, just under 95% are singletons; the top ten hold 0.37%. The chain has TRBV7-7 and TRBJ2-5; a possible D gene is TRBD2 (7 bases). This TCR derives from a man aged 18 to 30 in good health. Some clones in this sample may be carry-over from other donors' samples. Sequencing used naive CD4+ T cells from PBMCs. As for subset: CD45RA+ positively selected. The CDR3 DNA is TGTGCCATCGGGGGGCAGGGGGAGACCCAGTACTTC. Translation: CAIGGQGETQYF.